This T cell receptor beta chain was documented in a study of shared clonotypes between healthy human individuals. Study-level points and caveats: Generation probability values for non-shared clonotypes were lower than those for clonotypes shared by all four donors. Sharing of clonotypes among donors was expected to vary with sequencing depth.

V gave up 7 bases and J gave up 1 base; unmatched junction bases: 13. Per germline, CDR1 PRHDT and CDR2 FYEKMQ (reference sequence). The CDR3 has 18 amino acids. The repertoire was sequenced with immunoSEQ multiplex PCR; TCRdb's copy has only in-frame clones and lacks some. Of 1.4 million to 1.5 million clones in the sample, around 97% were seen once. Concerning this clone: The antigen remains unidentified.

The rearrangement joins TRBV13 to TRBJ2-2, with 9 bases fitting TRBD2. Source material: naive CD4+ T cells sorted from blood. The subset here: CD45RA+ positively selected. The TCR sequence derives from a man aged 30-40 years in good health. CDR3 residues: CASNPGASGTWNTGELFF. CDR3 bases: TGTGCCAGCAATCCCGGGGCTAGCGGGACATGGAACACCGGGGAGCTGTTTTTT.